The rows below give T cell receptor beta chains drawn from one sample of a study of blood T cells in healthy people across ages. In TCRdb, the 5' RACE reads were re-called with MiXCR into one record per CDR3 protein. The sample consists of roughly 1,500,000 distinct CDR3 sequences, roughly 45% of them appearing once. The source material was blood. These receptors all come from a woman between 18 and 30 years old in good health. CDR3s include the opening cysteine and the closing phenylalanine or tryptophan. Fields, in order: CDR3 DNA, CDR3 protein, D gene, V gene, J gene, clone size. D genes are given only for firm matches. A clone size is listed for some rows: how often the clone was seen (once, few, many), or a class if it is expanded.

CDR3 DNA: TGCAGTGCTATATCTGGCGAAAAACTGTTTTTT
CDR3 protein: CSAISGEKLFF
D gene: .
V gene: TRBV20-1
J gene: TRBJ1-4
clone size: few

CDR3 DNA: TGTGCCAGCACCGAAAGGGGCGTCCTAGGAGATACGCAGTATTTT
CDR3 protein: CASTERGVLGDTQYF
D gene: .
V gene: TRBV5-6
J gene: TRBJ2-3
clone size: .

CDR3 DNA: TGTGCCAGCAGCTCGTCTCGGGACATAATCGACTATGGCTACACCTTC
CDR3 protein: CASSSSRDIIDYGYTF
D gene: .
V gene: TRBV11-1
J gene: TRBJ1-2
clone size: few

CDR3 DNA: TGTGCCAGCGATCCTATTCTGGACAGGGGGAGGGAACCCCGATACAATGAGCAGTTCTTC
CDR3 protein: CASDPILDRGREPRYNEQFF
D gene: TRBD1
V gene: TRBV6-2/TRBV6-3
J gene: TRBJ2-1
clone size: .

CDR3 DNA: TGCAGTGCTAGAGACAGGAGAGGGTCTAACTATGGCTACACCTTC
CDR3 protein: CSARDRRGSNYGYTF
D gene: .
V gene: TRBV20-1
J gene: TRBJ1-2
clone size: .

CDR3 DNA: TGTGCCAGCAGTTACGGAGCGGGAGATTTAGAGACCCAGTACTTC
CDR3 protein: CASSYGAGDLETQYF
D gene: TRBD2
V gene: TRBV6-5
J gene: TRBJ2-5
clone size: .

CDR3 DNA: TGTGCCAGCAGAATGTGGCAGGGGGCCCACGAGCAGTACTTC
CDR3 protein: CASRMWQGAHEQYF
D gene: TRBD1
V gene: TRBV6-5
J gene: TRBJ2-7
clone size: .

CDR3 DNA: TGTGCCAGCAGTTTAGGCGGACCGAACACTGAAGCTTTCTTT
CDR3 protein: CASSLGGPNTEAFF
D gene: .
V gene: TRBV27
J gene: TRBJ1-1
clone size: many

CDR3 DNA: TGCAGTTCCGATTTAGTTAGCGGGGGGAATGAGCAGTTCTTC
CDR3 protein: CSSDLVSGGNEQFF
D gene: TRBD2
V gene: TRBV20-1
J gene: TRBJ2-1
clone size: .

CDR3 DNA: TGTGCCAGCAGGGATGGCTCGATGATCTCCTACGAGCAGTACTTC
CDR3 protein: CASRDGSMISYEQYF
D gene: .
V gene: TRBV6-1
J gene: TRBJ2-7
clone size: .

CDR3 DNA: TGTGCCAGCAGCTTAGCGGGGGTTTCTCAGCCCCAGCATTTT
CDR3 protein: CASSLAGVSQPQHF
D gene: .
V gene: TRBV7-8
J gene: TRBJ1-5
clone size: .

CDR3 DNA: TGTGCCAGCATCGGGTTCGCCGGACTAGCGGGAGTAAATGAGCAGTTCTTC
CDR3 protein: CASIGFAGLAGVNEQFF
D gene: TRBD2
V gene: TRBV12-3/TRBV12-4
J gene: TRBJ2-1
clone size: .

CDR3 DNA: TGTGCCACCCACTCGGGGGAAGAGACCCAGTACTTC
CDR3 protein: CATHSGEETQYF
D gene: .
V gene: TRBV6-6
J gene: TRBJ2-5
clone size: few

CDR3 DNA: TGTGCCAGCAGTTTCCAGGACAGGGACACTGAAGCTTTCTTT
CDR3 protein: CASSFQDRDTEAFF
D gene: TRBD1
V gene: TRBV28
J gene: TRBJ1-1
clone size: .

CDR3 DNA: TGTGCCAGCAGCTCAGAGCACGGACAAGAGACCCAGTACTTC
CDR3 protein: CASSSEHGQETQYF
D gene: .
V gene: TRBV11-3
J gene: TRBJ2-5
clone size: .

CDR3 DNA: TGCGCCAGCAGCTTGACGAATTTTGGGAACTATGGCTACACCTTC
CDR3 protein: CASSLTNFGNYGYTF
D gene: .
V gene: TRBV5-1
J gene: TRBJ1-2
clone size: few

CDR3 DNA: TGTGCCAGCAGGCAAGCCCAGGGTGGCTACACCTTC
CDR3 protein: CASRQAQGGYTF
D gene: .
V gene: TRBV25-1
J gene: TRBJ1-2
clone size: .

CDR3 DNA: TGCAGTGCTAGAGATCCGGTGAACACTGAAGCTTTCTTT
CDR3 protein: CSARDPVNTEAFF
D gene: .
V gene: TRBV20-1
J gene: TRBJ1-1
clone size: many

CDR3 DNA: TGTGCCAGCACAGGCCTGGGGAGCTCCTATAATTCACCCCTCCACTTT
CDR3 protein: CASTGLGSSYNSPLHF
D gene: .
V gene: TRBV6-1
J gene: TRBJ1-6
clone size: .

CDR3 DNA: TGTGCCAGCAGCGAGACATCCTCGGAGCAGTACTTC
CDR3 protein: CASSETSSEQYF
D gene: .
V gene: TRBV7-9
J gene: TRBJ2-4
clone size: few

CDR3 DNA: TGCGCCAGCAGCCAAGGCAGTAGCATCAATGAGCAGTTCTTC
CDR3 protein: CASSQGSSINEQFF
D gene: .
V gene: TRBV4-1
J gene: TRBJ2-1
clone size: few

CDR3 DNA: TGCAGTGTCACACAGAAGATACCCTACAATGAGCAGTTCTTC
CDR3 protein: CSVTQKIPYNEQFF
D gene: .
V gene: TRBV20-1
J gene: TRBJ2-1
clone size: .

CDR3 DNA: TGTGCCAGCAGTTTAGCGGGACAGGGGACGCGGGGTGAAAAACTGTTTTTT
CDR3 protein: CASSLAGQGTRGEKLFF
D gene: TRBD1
V gene: TRBV28
J gene: TRBJ1-4
clone size: .

CDR3 DNA: TGTGCCAGCAGCCAAGTAGCAGGTCAAGAGACCCAGTACTTC
CDR3 protein: CASSQVAGQETQYF
D gene: .
V gene: TRBV14
J gene: TRBJ2-5
clone size: .

CDR3 DNA: TGTGCCAGCAGAACACTAGCGGGGGGTCCAGATACGCAGTATTTT
CDR3 protein: CASRTLAGGPDTQYF
D gene: TRBD2
V gene: TRBV28
J gene: TRBJ2-3
clone size: few

CDR3 DNA: TGTGCCATCAGGAGGACTAGCGGGAGCCTCCCGGGTGAGCAGTACTTC
CDR3 protein: CAIRRTSGSLPGEQYF
D gene: TRBD2
V gene: TRBV10-3
J gene: TRBJ2-7
clone size: .

CDR3 DNA: TGTGCCTGGAGGGGGACAGGGGGCAATCAGCCCCAGCATTTT
CDR3 protein: CAWRGTGGNQPQHF
D gene: TRBD1
V gene: TRBV30
J gene: TRBJ1-5
clone size: few

CDR3 DNA: TGTGCTAGCAGCCCGAACGGGGGGCCCGGAGATACGCAGTATTTT
CDR3 protein: CASSPNGGPGDTQYF
D gene: .
V gene: TRBV7-7
J gene: TRBJ2-3
clone size: .

CDR3 DNA: TGCGCCAGCCTTTCGGCGGAAGGGTACAATGGCTACACCTTC
CDR3 protein: CASLSAEGYNGYTF
D gene: .
V gene: TRBV10-2
J gene: TRBJ1-2
clone size: few

CDR3 DNA: TGCAGTGCTAGTGATACGGAGAACACTGAAGCTTTCTTT
CDR3 protein: CSASDTENTEAFF
D gene: .
V gene: TRBV20-1
J gene: TRBJ1-1
clone size: .

CDR3 DNA: TGTGCCAGCAGCCTAAGCGGGTCCCTTGAAGTGTCGCAGTATTTT
CDR3 protein: CASSLSGSLEVSQYF
D gene: .
V gene: TRBV7-2
J gene: TRBJ2-3
clone size: .

CDR3 DNA: TGCAGTGCTAGGGGGCGGGGAGTCAATGAGCAGTTCTTC
CDR3 protein: CSARGRGVNEQFF
D gene: .
V gene: TRBV20-1
J gene: TRBJ2-1
clone size: few

CDR3 DNA: TGTGCCAGCAGTCCATACCGAATCGCACGAAACACTGAAGCTTTCTTT
CDR3 protein: CASSPYRIARNTEAFF
D gene: .
V gene: TRBV28
J gene: TRBJ1-1
clone size: .

CDR3 DNA: TGTGCCAGCAGCACAGGACAGGGCTCAGATACGCAGTATTTT
CDR3 protein: CASSTGQGSDTQYF
D gene: TRBD1
V gene: TRBV9
J gene: TRBJ2-3
clone size: few

CDR3 DNA: TGCAGTGCCCCGACTAGCGGGACTTACAATGAGCAGTTCTTC
CDR3 protein: CSAPTSGTYNEQFF
D gene: TRBD2
V gene: TRBV20-1
J gene: TRBJ2-1
clone size: few

CDR3 DNA: TGCAGTGCTAGAGCCGGGACGGATGACACTGAAGCTTTCTTT
CDR3 protein: CSARAGTDDTEAFF
D gene: .
V gene: TRBV20-1
J gene: TRBJ1-1
clone size: .

CDR3 DNA: TGCGCCAGCAGCCCCGGACTAGCGACGGGAGCCAAAAACATTCAGTACTTC
CDR3 protein: CASSPGLATGAKNIQYF
D gene: TRBD2
V gene: TRBV4-1
J gene: TRBJ2-4
clone size: few

CDR3 DNA: TGTGCCATCAGTGAGTCGAGTCCAGGGCAGGAAAAACTGTTTTTT
CDR3 protein: CAISESSPGQEKLFF
D gene: .
V gene: TRBV10-3
J gene: TRBJ1-4
clone size: .

CDR3 DNA: TGTGCCAGCAGCAAAGTAGGCAAGCGGGAGGACGACACAGATACGCAGTATTTT
CDR3 protein: CASSKVGKREDDTDTQYF
D gene: .
V gene: TRBV21-1
J gene: TRBJ2-3
clone size: .

CDR3 DNA: TGTGCCAGCAGCCCCTGGACAGGGTGGGACACCGGGGAGCTGTTTTTT
CDR3 protein: CASSPWTGWDTGELFF
D gene: TRBD1
V gene: TRBV5-5
J gene: TRBJ2-2
clone size: .

CDR3 DNA: TGTGCCAGCAGCCAAGGTACGGGACTCAACTCTGGAGATGAGCAGTTCTTC
CDR3 protein: CASSQGTGLNSGDEQFF
D gene: .
V gene: TRBV3-1
J gene: TRBJ2-1
clone size: few